These 6 T cell receptor beta chains were sequenced from one sample in a study of cytomegalovirus exposure and HLA in healthy donors. PCR amplification relied on 60 Vbeta primers (plus 13 Jbeta primers). Generated by immunoSEQ multiplex PCR, the TCRdb table keeps only in-frame clones and is missing some. Of approximately 140,000 clones in the sample, 60% to 80% were seen once. Sequenced sample: PBMCs. The source is a female donor in good health and CMV-seronegative.

This chain joins TRBV6-5 and TRBJ2-7; 11 nucleotides align to TRBD1. With V trimmed by 6 bases and J by 5 bases, 3 bases remained unmatched. CDR3 length: 13 amino acids. CDR1 is MNHEY, CDR2 SVGAGI, per germline. The CDR3 sequence is CASRTGQGDEQYF. In nucleotides, the CDR3 is TGTGCCAGCAGGACGGGACAGGGGGACGAGCAGTACTTC.

CDR3 sequence reads: CASSPEQVKATYEQYF. As DNA, the CDR3 is TGTGCCAGCAGCCCTGAACAGGTAAAGGCAACCTACGAGCAGTACTTC. The chain couples TRBV5-5 to TRBJ2-7, with a tentative D call TRBD1 (5 bases). The CDR3 has 16 amino acids. V was cut by 4 bases and J by 2 bases, with 19 bases left in between. Germline lookup yields CDR1 SGHKS and CDR2 YYEKEE (reference sequence).

In its sample, this clone was seen many times. The rearrangement links TRBV6-4 to TRBJ2-1, with no clear D. The CDR3 runs to 14 residues. V lost 0 bases to trimming and J lost 8 bases, with 11 bases between them. The germline V gene encodes CDR1 MRHNA and CDR2 SNTAGT. The CDR3 sequence: CASSDSYYSHEQFF. The CDR3 DNA follows: TGTGCCAGCAGTGACTCTTATTACAGTCATGAGCAGTTCTTC.

In DNA form, the CDR3 reads TGTGCCAGCAGCCGCGACAGCACTTACAATGAGCAGTTCTTC. Protein: CASSRDSTYNEQFF. The chain employs TRBV11-3 and TRBJ2-1; TRBD1 might be the D (5 bases). This CDR3 comprises 14 residues. Trimming removed 5 bases at V and 4 bases at J, with 12 bases between. CDR1 is SGHNT, CDR2 YENEEA, per germline.

The chain recombines TRBV9 with TRBJ2-1, with 7 bases identical to TRBD2. The CDR3 has 14 amino acids. V lost 5 bases and J lost 9; bases outside the gene matches: 11. Germline CDR1 reads SGDLS; CDR2 reads YYNGEE. For the CDR3, the DNA is TGTGCCAGCAGTCGAGCGGGGCCCAAATCTGAGCAGTTCTTC. Encoded protein: CASSRAGPKSEQFF.

V usage is TRBV9 and J usage is TRBJ2-7; D is possibly TRBD1 (8 bases). Germline CDR1 SGDLS, CDR2 YYNGEE. This CDR3 contains 16 residues. Deletions cut 3 bases from V and 4 bases from J, with 20 bases between. The CDR3 sequence is CASSAGFGQGLYEQYF. DNA of the CDR3: TGTGCCAGCAGCGCCGGTTTTGGACAGGGACTATACGAGCAGTACTTC.